This record looks at one TCR beta chain sequence and its context. From germline, CDR1 is MNHEY and CDR2 SVGAGI. V lost 5 bases to trimming and J lost 3 bases; unmatched junction nucleotides: 4. This CDR3 contains 14 residues. Authors' processing steps: By means of reference gene primer amplification, nucleated cell counts were estimated. The assay was immunoSEQ multiplex PCR, and TCRdb's table has in-frame clones only and misses some. V, J and clone size are those of that table, while D and trimming were read from the DNA. This sample yields 270,000 or so clones, of which roughly nine tenths are seen a single time; around 4.6% belongs to the top ten. This sample stems from a study of blood T cell repertoires in COVID-19. Overall study: Acute-phase and convalescent COVID-19 samples originated in the United States, Italy and Spain. The cDNA or gDNA used as material had been derived from T cells, B-cell-depleted T cells, or PBMCs.

Sequencing was done on a sample of peripheral blood. This receptor was obtained from a woman aged 40 to 49 who had recovered from COVID-19. The rearrangement links TRBV6-5 to TRBJ2-3, with TRBD2 identical over 8 bases. In DNA, the CDR3 is TGTGCCAGCAGTCCCAGACTAGCGACAGATACGCAGTATTTT. Amino acids: CASSPRLATDTQYF.